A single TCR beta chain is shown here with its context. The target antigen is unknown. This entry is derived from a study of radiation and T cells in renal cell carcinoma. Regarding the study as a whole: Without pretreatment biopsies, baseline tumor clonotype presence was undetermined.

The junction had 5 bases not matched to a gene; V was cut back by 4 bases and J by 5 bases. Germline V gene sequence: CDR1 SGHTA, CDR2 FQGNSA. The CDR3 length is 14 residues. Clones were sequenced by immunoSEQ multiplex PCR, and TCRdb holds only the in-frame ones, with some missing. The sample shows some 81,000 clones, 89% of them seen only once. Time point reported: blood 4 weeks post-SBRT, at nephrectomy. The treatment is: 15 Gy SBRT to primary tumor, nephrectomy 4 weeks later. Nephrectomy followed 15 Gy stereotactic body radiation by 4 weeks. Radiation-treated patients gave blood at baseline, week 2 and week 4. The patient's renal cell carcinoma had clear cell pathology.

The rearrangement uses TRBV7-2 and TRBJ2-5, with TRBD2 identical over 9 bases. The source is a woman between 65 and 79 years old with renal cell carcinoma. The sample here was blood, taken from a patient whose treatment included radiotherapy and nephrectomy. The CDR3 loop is CASSWSAGGETQYF. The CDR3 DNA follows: TGTGCCAGCAGCTGGTCCGCGGGAGGGGAGACCCAGTACTTC.